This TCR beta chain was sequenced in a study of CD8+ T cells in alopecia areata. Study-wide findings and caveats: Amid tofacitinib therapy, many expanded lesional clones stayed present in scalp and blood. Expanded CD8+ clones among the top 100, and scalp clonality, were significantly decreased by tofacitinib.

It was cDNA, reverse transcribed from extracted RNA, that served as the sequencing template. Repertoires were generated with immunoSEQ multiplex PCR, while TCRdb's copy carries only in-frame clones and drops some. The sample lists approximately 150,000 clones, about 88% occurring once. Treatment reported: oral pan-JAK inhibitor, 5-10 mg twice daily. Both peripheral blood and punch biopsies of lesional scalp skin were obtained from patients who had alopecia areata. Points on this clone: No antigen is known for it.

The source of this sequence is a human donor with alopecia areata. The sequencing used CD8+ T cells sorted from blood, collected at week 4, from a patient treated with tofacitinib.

The CDR3, as DNA: TGTGCCAGTAGTATTGGTGGGTTGTACGAGCAGTACTTC. Amino acid sequence: CASSIGGLYEQYF. The rearrangement uses TRBV19 and TRBJ2-7; D unresolved. The CDR3 spans 13 residues. CDR1 LNHDA and CDR2 SQIVND come from the germline V gene (reference sequence). The V gene lost 3 bases and the J gene lost 4 bases, with 10 bases spanning the gap.